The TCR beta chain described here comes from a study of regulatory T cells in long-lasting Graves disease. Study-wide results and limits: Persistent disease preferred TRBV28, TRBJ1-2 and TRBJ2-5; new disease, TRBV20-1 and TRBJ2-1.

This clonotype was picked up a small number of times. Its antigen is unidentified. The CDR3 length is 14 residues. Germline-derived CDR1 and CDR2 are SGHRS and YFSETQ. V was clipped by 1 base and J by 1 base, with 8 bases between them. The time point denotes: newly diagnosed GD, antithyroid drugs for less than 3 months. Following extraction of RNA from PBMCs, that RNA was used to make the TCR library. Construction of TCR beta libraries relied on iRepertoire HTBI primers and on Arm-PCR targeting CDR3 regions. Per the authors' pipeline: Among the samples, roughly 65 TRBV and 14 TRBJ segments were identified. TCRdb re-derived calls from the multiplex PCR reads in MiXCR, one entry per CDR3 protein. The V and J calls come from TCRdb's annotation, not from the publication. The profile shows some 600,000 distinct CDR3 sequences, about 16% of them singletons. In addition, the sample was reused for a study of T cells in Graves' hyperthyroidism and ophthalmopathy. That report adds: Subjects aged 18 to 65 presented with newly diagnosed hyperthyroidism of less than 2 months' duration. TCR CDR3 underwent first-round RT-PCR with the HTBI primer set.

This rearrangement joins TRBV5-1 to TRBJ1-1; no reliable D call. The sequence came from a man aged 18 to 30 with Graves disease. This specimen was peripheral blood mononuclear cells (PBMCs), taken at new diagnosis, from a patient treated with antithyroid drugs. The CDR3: CASSLPRRNTEAFF. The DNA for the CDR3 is TGCGCCAGCAGCTTGCCCAGGCGGAACACTGAAGCTTTCTTT.